This TCR beta chain was identified in a study of blood T cell repertoires in COVID-19. The data were produced by immunoSEQ multiplex PCR, yet TCRdb's version contains in-frame clones alone and is incomplete. The sample holds about 74,000 clones, more than 85% seen once. CDR3 size: 16 residues. The V end lost 3 bases, the J end lost 10 bases, and 22 bases lay between the germline ends. CDR1 and CDR2 (germline): KGHDR, SFDVKD. The source material was peripheral blood. This TCR derives from a man in his forties or fifties with COVID-19, enrolled during active disease. The chain couples TRBV24-1 to TRBJ2-3; a possible D gene is TRBD2 (6 bases). Here the CDR3 reads CATSDRNVSWRAAQYF. The DNA of the CDR3 is TGTGCCACCAGTGATCGAAACGTTTCTTGGAGGGCGGCGCAGTATTTT.